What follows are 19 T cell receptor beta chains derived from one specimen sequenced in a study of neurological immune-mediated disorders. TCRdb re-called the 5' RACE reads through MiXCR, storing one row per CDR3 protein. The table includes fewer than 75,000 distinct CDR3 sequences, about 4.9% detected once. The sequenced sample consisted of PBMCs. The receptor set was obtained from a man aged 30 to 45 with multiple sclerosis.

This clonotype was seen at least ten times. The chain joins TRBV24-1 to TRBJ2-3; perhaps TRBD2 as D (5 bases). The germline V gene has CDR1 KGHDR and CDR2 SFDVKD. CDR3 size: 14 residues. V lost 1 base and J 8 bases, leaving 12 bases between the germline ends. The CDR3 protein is CATSDFYPGSTQYF. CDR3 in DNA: TGTGCCACCAGTGATTTCTACCCGGGGTCTACGCAGTATTTT.

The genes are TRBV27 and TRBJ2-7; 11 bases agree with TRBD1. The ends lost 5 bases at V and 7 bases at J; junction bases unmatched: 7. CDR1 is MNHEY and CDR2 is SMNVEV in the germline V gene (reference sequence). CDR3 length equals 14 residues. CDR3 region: CASSLRDRGNEQYF. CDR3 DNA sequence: TGTGCCAGCAGTCTCCGGGACAGGGGGAATGAGCAGTACTTC.

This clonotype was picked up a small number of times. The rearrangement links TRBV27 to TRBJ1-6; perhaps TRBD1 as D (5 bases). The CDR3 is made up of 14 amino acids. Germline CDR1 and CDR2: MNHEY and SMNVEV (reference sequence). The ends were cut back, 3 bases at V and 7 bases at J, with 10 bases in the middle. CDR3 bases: TGTGCCAGCAGTTTCCTACAGGAAAATTCACCCCTCCACTTT. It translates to CASSFLQENSPLHF.

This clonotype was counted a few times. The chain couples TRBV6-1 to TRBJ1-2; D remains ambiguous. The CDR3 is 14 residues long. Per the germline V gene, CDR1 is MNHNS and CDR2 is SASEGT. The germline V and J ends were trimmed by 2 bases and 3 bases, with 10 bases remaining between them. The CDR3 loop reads CASSETGGDYGYTF. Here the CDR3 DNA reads TGTGCCAGCAGTGAAACCGGCGGGGACTATGGCTACACCTTC.

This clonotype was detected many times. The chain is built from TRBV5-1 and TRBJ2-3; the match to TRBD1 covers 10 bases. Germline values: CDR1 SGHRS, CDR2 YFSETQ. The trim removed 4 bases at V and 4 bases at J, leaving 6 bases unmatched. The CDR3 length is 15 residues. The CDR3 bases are TGCGCCAGCAGCCTGACAGGGGGCGCCGCAGATACGCAGTATTTT. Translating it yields CASSLTGGAADTQYF. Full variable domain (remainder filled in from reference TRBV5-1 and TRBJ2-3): KAGVTQTPRYLIKTRGQQVTLSCSPISGHRSVSWYQQTPGQGLQFLFEYFSETQRNKGNFPGRFSGRQFSNSRSEMNVSTLELGDSALYLCASSLTGGAADTQYFGPGTRLTVL.

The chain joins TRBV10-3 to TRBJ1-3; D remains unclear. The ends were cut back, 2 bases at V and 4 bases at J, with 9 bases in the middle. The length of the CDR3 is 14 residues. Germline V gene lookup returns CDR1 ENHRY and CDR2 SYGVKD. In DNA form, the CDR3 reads TGTGCCATCAGTGAGGTCGAGAGGGGAAACACCATATATTTT. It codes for CAISEVERGNTIYF.

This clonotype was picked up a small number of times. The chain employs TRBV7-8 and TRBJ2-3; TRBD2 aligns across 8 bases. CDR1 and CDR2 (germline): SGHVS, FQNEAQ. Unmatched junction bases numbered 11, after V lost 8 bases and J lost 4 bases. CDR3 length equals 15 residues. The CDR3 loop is CASLPRGGRPDTQYF. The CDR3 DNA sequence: TGTGCCAGCCTCCCCCGGGGGGGCCGCCCAGATACGCAGTATTTT.

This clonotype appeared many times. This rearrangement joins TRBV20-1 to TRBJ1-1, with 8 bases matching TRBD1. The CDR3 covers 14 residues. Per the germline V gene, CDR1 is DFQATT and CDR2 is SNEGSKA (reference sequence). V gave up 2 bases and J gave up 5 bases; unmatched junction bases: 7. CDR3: CSARRPGQATEAFF. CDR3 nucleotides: TGCAGTGCTAGAAGACCGGGACAGGCTACTGAAGCTTTCTTT.

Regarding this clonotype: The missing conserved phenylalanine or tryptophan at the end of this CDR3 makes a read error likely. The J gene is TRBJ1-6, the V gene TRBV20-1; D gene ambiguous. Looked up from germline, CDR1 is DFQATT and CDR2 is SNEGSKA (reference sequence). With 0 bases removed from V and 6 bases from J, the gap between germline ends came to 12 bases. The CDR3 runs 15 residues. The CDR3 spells CSARDQPGINSPLHN. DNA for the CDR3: TGCAGTGCTAGAGATCAACCCGGGATTAATTCACCCCTCCACAAT.

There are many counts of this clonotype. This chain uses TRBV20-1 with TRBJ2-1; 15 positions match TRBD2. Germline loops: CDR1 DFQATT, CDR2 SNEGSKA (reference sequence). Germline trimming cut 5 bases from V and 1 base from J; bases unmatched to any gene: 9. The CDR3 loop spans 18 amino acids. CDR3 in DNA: TGCAGTGCTCCTGGGACTAGCGGGGGGCGGGTATCCTACAATGAGCAGTTCTTC. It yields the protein CSAPGTSGGRVSYNEQFF.

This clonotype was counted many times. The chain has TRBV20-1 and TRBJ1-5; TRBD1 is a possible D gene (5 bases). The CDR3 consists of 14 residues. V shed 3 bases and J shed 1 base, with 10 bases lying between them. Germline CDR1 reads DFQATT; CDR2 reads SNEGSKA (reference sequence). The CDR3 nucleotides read TGCAGTGCTAGGGTGACAGTAAGCAATCAGCCCCAGCATTTT. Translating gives CSARVTVSNQPQHF.

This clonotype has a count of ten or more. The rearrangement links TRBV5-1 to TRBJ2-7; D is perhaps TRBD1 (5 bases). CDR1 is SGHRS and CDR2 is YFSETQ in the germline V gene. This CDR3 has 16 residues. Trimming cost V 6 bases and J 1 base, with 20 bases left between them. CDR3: CASIQTRRGWSYEQYF. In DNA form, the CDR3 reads TGCGCCAGCATCCAGACCAGAAGGGGTTGGTCCTACGAGCAGTACTTC.

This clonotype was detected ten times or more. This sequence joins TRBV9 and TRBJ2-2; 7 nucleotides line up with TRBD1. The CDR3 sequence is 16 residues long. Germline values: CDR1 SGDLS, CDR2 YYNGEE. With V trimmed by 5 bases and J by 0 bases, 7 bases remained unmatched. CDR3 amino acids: CASSRWQGANTGELFF. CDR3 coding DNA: TGTGCCAGCAGTCGTTGGCAGGGGGCGAACACCGGGGAGCTGTTTTTT.

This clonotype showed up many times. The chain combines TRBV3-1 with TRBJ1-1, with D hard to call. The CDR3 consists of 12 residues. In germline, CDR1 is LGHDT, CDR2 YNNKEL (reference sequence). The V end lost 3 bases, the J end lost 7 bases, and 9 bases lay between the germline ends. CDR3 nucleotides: TGTGCCAGCAGCCACGACCTCGGTGAAGCTTTCTTT. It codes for CASSHDLGEAFF.

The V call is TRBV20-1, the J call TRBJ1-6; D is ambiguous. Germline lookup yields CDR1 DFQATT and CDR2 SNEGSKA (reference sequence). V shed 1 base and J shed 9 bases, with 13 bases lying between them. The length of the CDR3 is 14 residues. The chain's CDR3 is CSARVGKRGSPLHF. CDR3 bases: TGCAGTGCTAGAGTCGGTAAGAGAGGTTCACCCCTCCACTTT.

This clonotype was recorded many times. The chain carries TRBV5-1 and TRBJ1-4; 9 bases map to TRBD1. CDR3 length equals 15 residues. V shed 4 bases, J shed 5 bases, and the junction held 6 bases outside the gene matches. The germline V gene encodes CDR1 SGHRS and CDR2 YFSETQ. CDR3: CASSDGDRENEKLFF. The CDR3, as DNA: TGCGCCAGCAGCGACGGGGACAGGGAGAATGAAAAACTGTTTTTT.

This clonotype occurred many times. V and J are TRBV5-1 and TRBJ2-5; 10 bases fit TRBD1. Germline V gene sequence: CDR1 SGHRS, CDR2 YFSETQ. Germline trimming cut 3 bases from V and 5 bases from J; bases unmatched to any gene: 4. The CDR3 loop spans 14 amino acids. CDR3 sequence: CASSSRDRGETQYF. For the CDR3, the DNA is TGCGCCAGCAGCTCCCGGGACAGGGGTGAGACCCAGTACTTC. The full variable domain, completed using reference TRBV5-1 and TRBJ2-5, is KAGVTQTPRYLIKTRGQQVTLSCSPISGHRSVSWYQQTPGQGLQFLFEYFSETQRNKGNFPGRFSGRQFSNSRSEMNVSTLELGDSALYLCASSSRDRGETQYFGPGTRLLVL.

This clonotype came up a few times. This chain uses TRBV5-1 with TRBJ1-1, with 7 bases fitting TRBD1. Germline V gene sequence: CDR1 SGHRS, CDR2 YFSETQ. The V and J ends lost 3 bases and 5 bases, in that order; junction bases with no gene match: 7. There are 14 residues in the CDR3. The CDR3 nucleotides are TGCGCCAGCAGCTCACAGGGGAGGGGAACTGAAGCTTTCTTT. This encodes CASSSQGRGTEAFF.

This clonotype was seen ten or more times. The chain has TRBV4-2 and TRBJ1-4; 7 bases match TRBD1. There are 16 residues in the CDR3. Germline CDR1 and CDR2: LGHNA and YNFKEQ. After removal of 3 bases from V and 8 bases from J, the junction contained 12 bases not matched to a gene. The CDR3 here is CASSQASGTATEKLFF. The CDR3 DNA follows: TGTGCCAGCAGCCAGGCCTCTGGGACAGCCACCGAAAAACTGTTTTTT.